This T cell receptor (beta chain) was identified during a study of shared clonotypes between healthy human individuals. Overall study results and limits: The study drew on few donors, limiting represented genetic and exposure-history diversity. Against clonotypes common to all four donors, non-shared ones had lower generation probabilities.

This CDR3 region has 12 residues. Germline V gene sequence: CDR1 GTSNPN, CDR2 SVGIG (reference sequence). V was trimmed by 5 bases and J by 5 bases, leaving 12 bases between them. This clone has just one count. What it binds is not known. Donation came from healthy HIV-negative adults that had no recent acute infections or vaccinations. The method was immunoSEQ multiplex PCR; TCRdb's version includes in-frame clones alone and lacks a portion of them. The sample includes about 1.5 million clones, 95% to 99% of them seen just once. This sequence originates from a man aged 25-45 years in good health. The V call is TRBV30, the J call TRBJ2-5; the D is unclear. Sequenced: naive CD4+ T cells sorted from blood. Subset defined: CD45RA+ positively selected. CDR3 in DNA: TGTGCCTGGGGATTGGGCGCCGAGACCCAGTACTTC. It yields the protein CAWGLGAETQYF.